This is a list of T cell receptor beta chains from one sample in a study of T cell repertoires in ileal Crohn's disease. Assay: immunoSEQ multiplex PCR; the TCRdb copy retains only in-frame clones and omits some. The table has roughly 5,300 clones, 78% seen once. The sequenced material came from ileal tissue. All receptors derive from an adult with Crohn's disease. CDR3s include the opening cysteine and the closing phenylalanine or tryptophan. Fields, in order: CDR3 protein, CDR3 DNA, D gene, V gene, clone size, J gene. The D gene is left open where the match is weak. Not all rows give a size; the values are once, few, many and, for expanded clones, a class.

CDR3aa: CASSADTGGNQPQHF
CDR3nt: TGCGCCAGCAGCGCCGATACAGGTGGCAATCAGCCCCAGCATTTT
d_gene: -
v_gene: TRBV5-1
abundance: -
j_gene: TRBJ1-5

CDR3aa: CSVDVLGYSNTEAFF
CDR3nt: TGCAGCGTTGATGTGTTAGGATACAGCAACACTGAAGCTTTCTTT
d_gene: -
v_gene: TRBV29-1
abundance: -
j_gene: TRBJ1-1

CDR3aa: CASSLGDRIDSNQPQHF
CDR3nt: TGTGCCAGCAGCTTGGGGGACAGGATAGATAGCAATCAGCCCCAGCATTTT
d_gene: TRBD1
v_gene: TRBV5-8
abundance: -
j_gene: TRBJ1-5

CDR3aa: CASSLGDYYEQYF
CDR3nt: TGTGCCAGCAGCTTGGGAGATTACTACGAGCAGTACTTC
d_gene: -
v_gene: TRBV11-1
abundance: -
j_gene: TRBJ2-7

CDR3aa: CASSRTPPSTEQYF
CDR3nt: TGTGCCAGCTCACGGACACCTCCTTCTACCGAGCAGTACTTC
d_gene: -
v_gene: TRBV18
abundance: -
j_gene: TRBJ2-7

CDR3aa: CASSEDDSYEQYF
CDR3nt: TGTGCCAGCAGTGAAGACGACTCCTACGAGCAGTACTTC
d_gene: -
v_gene: TRBV2
abundance: -
j_gene: TRBJ2-7

CDR3aa: CASSRTANNQPQHF
CDR3nt: TGTGCCAGCAGTCGGACAGCAAACAATCAGCCCCAGCATTTT
d_gene: -
v_gene: TRBV6-6
abundance: -
j_gene: TRBJ1-5

CDR3aa: CASSLYGGADTQYF
CDR3nt: TGTGCCAGCAGCTTATATGGGGGGGCAGATACGCAGTATTTT
d_gene: TRBD2
v_gene: TRBV7-3
abundance: -
j_gene: TRBJ2-3

CDR3aa: CASSLEGGQIYGYTF
CDR3nt: TGTGCCAGCAGCCTTGAAGGGGGACAAATCTATGGCTACACCTTC
d_gene: -
v_gene: TRBV5-8
abundance: -
j_gene: TRBJ1-2

CDR3aa: CASSLLSGPSPFF
CDR3nt: TGTGCCAGCAGTTTATTATCCGGTCCGTCGCCTTTCTTT
d_gene: -
v_gene: TRBV28
abundance: -
j_gene: TRBJ1-1

CDR3aa: CASSFTTGFSPLHF
CDR3nt: TGTGCCAGCAGTTTTACGACAGGGTTCTCACCCCTCCACTTT
d_gene: TRBD1
v_gene: TRBV28
abundance: -
j_gene: TRBJ1-6

CDR3aa: CASTLGGLSSGNTIYF
CDR3nt: TGCGCCAGCACCCTGGGTGGGTTAAGCTCTGGAAACACCATATATTTT
d_gene: -
v_gene: TRBV5-1
abundance: -
j_gene: TRBJ1-3

CDR3aa: CASSLEVDTQYF
CDR3nt: TGTGCCAGCAGCTTAGAAGTCGATACGCAGTATTTT
d_gene: -
v_gene: TRBV7-9
abundance: -
j_gene: TRBJ2-3

CDR3aa: CSASQGPNYGYTF
CDR3nt: TGCAGCGCCTCACAGGGACCAAACTATGGCTACACCTTC
d_gene: -
v_gene: TRBV29-1
abundance: once
j_gene: TRBJ1-2

CDR3aa: CATSRDGIRGVGNIQYF
CDR3nt: TGTGCCACCAGCAGAGATGGGATCAGGGGGGTGGGAAACATTCAGTACTTC
d_gene: -
v_gene: TRBV15
abundance: -
j_gene: TRBJ2-4

CDR3aa: CASSGTGLGEKLFF
CDR3nt: TGTGCCAGCAGTGGGACAGGTCTAGGTGAAAAACTGTTTTTT
d_gene: TRBD1
v_gene: TRBV2
abundance: -
j_gene: TRBJ1-4

CDR3aa: CASSLGRGPGQINYGYTF
CDR3nt: TGTGCCAGCAGTCTTGGACGTGGACCGGGACAGATAAACTATGGCTACACCTTC
d_gene: TRBD1
v_gene: TRBV27
abundance: -
j_gene: TRBJ1-2

CDR3aa: CASRLGLSVSGNTIYF
CDR3nt: TGTGCCAGCAGACTGGGCCTAAGCGTCTCTGGAAACACCATATATTTT
d_gene: -
v_gene: TRBV28
abundance: -
j_gene: TRBJ1-3

CDR3aa: CATSRVNPQETQYF
CDR3nt: TGTGCCACCAGCAGAGTAAACCCCCAAGAGACCCAGTACTTC
d_gene: -
v_gene: TRBV15
abundance: -
j_gene: TRBJ2-5

CDR3aa: CASSFDRGSYNEQFF
CDR3nt: TGTGCCAGCAGCTTCGACAGGGGGTCCTACAATGAGCAGTTCTTC
d_gene: TRBD1
v_gene: TRBV7-2
abundance: -
j_gene: TRBJ2-1